The present T cell receptor (beta chain) was sequenced within a study of a mutant IDH1 vaccine in newly diagnosed glioma. General study findings and limits: Vaccination induced immune responses in about 93% of patients.

Germline V lookup: CDR1 SNHLY, CDR2 FYNNEI. The CDR3 has 15 residues. V lost 5 bases to trimming and J lost 6 bases; unmatched junction nucleotides: 8. Indicated time point: baseline, week 1 (first vaccination visit). Regarding treatment: pre-vaccination baseline after standard-of-care therapy. In the case of this clone: The antigen is unknown.

The protocol was immunoSEQ multiplex PCR, while the TCRdb copy is restricted to in-frame clones and leaves out a portion. The table has over 80,000 clones, approximately 90% seen once. Sequencing was performed on PBMCs, taken from a glioma patient treated with radiotherapy, temozolomide or both. This chain joins TRBV2 and TRBJ1-4; TRBD1 aligns across 8 bases. The receptor comes from a woman aged 50 to 60 with glioma. This chain's CDR3 is CASSHNGQGYEKLFF. The CDR3 DNA follows: TGTGCCAGCAGTCACAACGGACAGGGCTATGAAAAACTGTTTTTT.